This T cell receptor beta chain derives from a study of blood T cell repertoires in COVID-19. As for the study in general: PBMCs, B-cell-depleted T cells, or T cells were the source of the cDNA or gDNA that made up the material.

Authors' data handling: Estimated nucleated cell counts came from reference gene primer amplification. Sequencing was performed with immunoSEQ multiplex PCR; in TCRdb, only in-frame clones are kept and a portion is missing. That table supplies the V and J calls and clone size; D and trimming were determined from the DNA. The sample lists 250,000 or so clones; roughly 80% were seen once. Trimming took 5 bases from V and 3 from J; bases not matched to a gene: 8. The CDR3 is made up of 15 amino acids. Per germline, CDR1 ENHRY and CDR2 SYGVKD. Assignments of participants to cohorts depended upon their own reported clinical history. Before being deemed recovered, Cohort 3 donors had two negative PCRs, clearance, or symptom resolution.

The sequenced sample was PBMCs or T cells enriched from blood (not recorded which). The sequence came from a man aged 50 to 60 who had recovered from COVID-19. This sequence joins TRBV10-3 and TRBJ2-5; 8 bases map to TRBD2. The CDR3: CAISPETSAEETQYF. The DNA of the CDR3 is TGTGCCATCAGTCCCGAGACTAGCGCAGAAGAGACCCAGTACTTC.